A single sample is the source of the 16 T cell receptor beta chains below, sequenced in a study of CD8 T cells in ankylosing spondylitis. TCRdb used MiXCR to reprocess the 5' RACE reads, holding one entry per CDR3 protein. The sample contains about 52,000 distinct CDR3 sequences, approximately 7.4% of which appear only once. The sequenced sample was blood, either unsorted or a sorted T cell fraction (not recorded which). All receptors come from a female donor with ankylosing spondylitis or in good health (not recorded which).

This clonotype has a count of ten or more. The V gene is TRBV28, the J gene TRBJ2-7; a weak D match, TRBD1 (6 bases). V lost 3 bases and J lost 2, with 20 bases in between. CDR1 and CDR2 from the germline V gene are MDHEN and SYDVKM. The CDR3 runs 17 residues. The DNA for the CDR3 is TGTGCCAGCAGTTTCAACCCCCGGGACACGGATACCTACGAGCAGTACGTC. This codes for CASSFNPRDTDTYEQYV.

This clonotype was seen many times. The genes are TRBV29-1 and TRBJ2-5; the D is unclear. The V end was cut by 7 bases, the J end by 4 bases, with 7 bases between. This CDR3 is built from 10 residues. Germline CDR1 is SQVTM and CDR2 is ANQGSEA. CDR3 nucleotides: TGCAGCGCTGGGATAGAGACCCAGTACTTC. This encodes CSAGIETQYF.

In this sample, this clonotype turned up many times. The chain carries TRBV5-1 and TRBJ1-2, with D unresolved. From germline, CDR1 is SGHRS and CDR2 YFSETQ. There are 12 residues in the CDR3. V was cut by 4 bases and J by 6 bases, with 10 bases left in between. The CDR3 here is CASSNARNGYTF. CDR3 DNA sequence: TGCGCCAGCAGCAACGCGCGGAATGGCTACACCTTC.

The sample holds a few counts of this clonotype. This rearrangement joins TRBV3-1 to TRBJ2-4, with TRBD2 matching 7 bases. Trimming removed 3 bases from V and 9 bases from J; junction bases left unmatched: 5. This CDR3 spans 13 amino acids. Germline V gene lookup returns CDR1 LGHDT and CDR2 YNNKEL (reference sequence). Here the CDR3 reads CASSHGDYGIQYF. As DNA, the CDR3 is TGTGCCAGCAGCCATGGGGACTATGGCATTCAGTACTTC.

This clonotype has only a few counts. The chain uses TRBV28 and TRBJ1-4, with D hard to call. With 5 bases removed from V and 10 bases from J, the gap between germline ends came to 20 bases. CDR3 size: 15 residues. The V gene's germline CDR1 is MDHEN and CDR2 SYDVKM. In DNA form, the CDR3 reads TGTGCCAGCAGTGCCCCACTGCGTTCCCGAGGAAAACTGTTTTTT. Protein: CASSAPLRSRGKLFF.

This clonotype came up many times. This sequence joins TRBV5-1 and TRBJ1-2; D perhaps matches TRBD1 (5 bases). Germline V gene lookup returns CDR1 SGHRS and CDR2 YFSETQ. This CDR3 is built from 14 residues. Deletions cut 4 bases from V and 0 bases from J, with 10 bases between. The CDR3 reads CASSTGTSNYGYTF. The CDR3 bases are TGCGCCAGCAGCACCGGGACTTCTAACTATGGCTACACCTTC. Full variable domain (remainder filled in from reference TRBV5-1 and TRBJ1-2): KAGVTQTPRYLIKTRGQQVTLSCSPISGHRSVSWYQQTPGQGLQFLFEYFSETQRNKGNFPGRFSGRQFSNSRSEMNVSTLELGDSALYLCASSTGTSNYGYTFGSGTRLTVV.

This clonotype has at least ten counts. Germline is not matched at one junction end, which may reflect a read error. The chain joins TRBV5-1 to TRBJ2-7, with D tentatively TRBD1 (6 bases). The CDR3 is 15 amino acids. The V gene's germline CDR1 is SGHRS and CDR2 YFSETQ. The DNA of the CDR3 is TGCGCCAGCAGCCTACCCGGGACATCATCCTCCGAGCAGTACTTC. Its protein is CASSLPGTSSSEQYF.

This clonotype was detected many times. This chain uses TRBV4-1 with TRBJ2-1; unclear D gene. Germline V CDR1 and CDR2: MGHRA, YSYEKL. V was clipped by 3 bases and J by 4 bases, with 10 bases between them. The CDR3 runs to 14 residues. CDR3 sequence (DNA): TGCGCCAGCAGCCAGCCCCGCAATTACAATGAGCAGTTCTTC. Protein sequence: CASSQPRNYNEQFF.

This clonotype appeared many times. This chain connects TRBV5-1 to TRBJ2-2, with D perhaps TRBD1 (7 bases). The CDR3 is 14 residues long. CDR1 SGHRS and CDR2 YFSETQ come from the germline V gene. The V gene lost 4 bases and the J gene lost 6 bases, with 13 bases spanning the gap. The CDR3 here is CASSTGDSSGELFF. The DNA of the CDR3 is TGCGCCAGCAGCACGGGGGACAGTTCCGGGGAGCTGTTTTTT.

This clonotype was counted many times. The gene calls are TRBV7-6 and TRBJ1-6; D uncertain. Germline CDR1 and CDR2: SGHVS and FNYEAQ. V was cut by 5 bases and J by 8 bases, with 10 bases left in between. This CDR3 contains 13 residues. CDR3 protein: CASSTDPYSPLHF. The CDR3, as DNA: TGTGCCAGCAGCACCGACCCGTATTCACCCCTCCACTTT.

This clonotype is medium-sized. This sequence joins TRBV3-1 and TRBJ1-2, with D possibly TRBD1 on 6 matching bases. This CDR3 has 15 amino acids. Germline V gene lookup returns CDR1 LGHDT and CDR2 YNNKEL (reference sequence). V lost 4 bases and J 2 bases, leaving 14 bases between the germline ends. CDR3 in amino acids: CASSPEDRHNYGYTF. DNA for the CDR3: TGTGCCAGCAGCCCCGAGGACAGACACAACTATGGCTACACCTTC.

In its sample, this clonotype was seen many times. This chain uses TRBV6-5 with TRBJ1-2; 7 nucleotides agree with TRBD1. This CDR3 has 17 amino acids. J gave up 10 bases and V 4 bases, and 21 bases lay outside the gene matches. Looked up from germline, CDR1 is MNHEY and CDR2 is SVGAGI. CDR3 coding DNA: TGTGCCAGCAGTTCGGTGGATTTAAGACAGGGCCCAAATACCTACACCTTC. Translation: CASSSVDLRQGPNTYTF.

There are many counts of this clonotype. The genes are TRBV29-1 and TRBJ2-2, with D possibly TRBD2 on 7 matching bases. V lost 6 bases to trimming and J lost 0 bases, with 17 bases between them. Germline lookup yields CDR1 SQVTM and CDR2 ANQGSEA. The CDR3 is made up of 16 amino acids. This CDR3 reads CSVRGGLAANTGELFF. The CDR3 DNA is TGCAGCGTCCGTGGGGGCCTAGCGGCGAACACCGGGGAGCTGTTTTTT.

This clonotype appeared many times. V and J are TRBV15 and TRBJ1-3, with D uncertain. V gave up 1 base and J gave up 3 bases, with 13 bases separating them. This CDR3 is built from 16 residues. Germline V gene sequence: CDR1 LNHNV, CDR2 YYDKDF (reference sequence). The CDR3 DNA reads TGTGCCACCAGCAGAGCCGCGGGTCAGCGTGGAAACACCATATATTTT. As protein: CATSRAAGQRGNTIYF.

In this sample, this clonotype turned up many times. The CDR3 DNA is TGCAGTGCTAGAGATGTTAGTTTTGGAAGGACAGCTAACTATGGCTACACCTTC. It specifies CSARDVSFGRTANYGYTF. This chain joins TRBV20-1 and TRBJ1-2; possibly TRBD1 for D (6 bases). Trimming took 0 bases from V and 0 from J, leaving 20 bases between them. CDR3 length equals 18 residues. Germline CDR1 reads DFQATT; CDR2 reads SNEGSKA (reference sequence).

This clonotype was detected ten times or more. The chain couples TRBV10-1 to TRBJ2-3, with TRBD2 identical over 12 bases. V shed 7 bases and J 4 bases; nucleotides not matched to a gene: 9. CDR3 size: 16 residues. Germline-derived CDR1 and CDR2 are WNHNN and SYGVQD (reference sequence). CDR3 loop: CASNSPGLAGSDTQYF. The CDR3 DNA is TGCGCCAGCAACTCCCCGGGACTAGCGGGCTCAGATACGCAGTATTTT.